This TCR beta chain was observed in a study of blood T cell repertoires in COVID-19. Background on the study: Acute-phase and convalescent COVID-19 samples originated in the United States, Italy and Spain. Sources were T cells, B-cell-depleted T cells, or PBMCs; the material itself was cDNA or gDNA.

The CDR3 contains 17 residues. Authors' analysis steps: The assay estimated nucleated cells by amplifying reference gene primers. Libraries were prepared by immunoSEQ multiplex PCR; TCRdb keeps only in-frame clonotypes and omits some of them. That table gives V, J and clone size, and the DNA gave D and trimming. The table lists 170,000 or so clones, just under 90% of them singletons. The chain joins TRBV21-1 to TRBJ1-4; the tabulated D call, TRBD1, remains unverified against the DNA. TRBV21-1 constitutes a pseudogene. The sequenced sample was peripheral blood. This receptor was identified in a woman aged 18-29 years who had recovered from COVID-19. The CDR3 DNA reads TGTGCCAGCAGCAAAGCCAACCCGGGACAGATTAATGAAAAACTGTTTTTT. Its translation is CASSKANPGQINEKLFF.